Given below is one T cell receptor beta chain in context. The entry originates in a study of blood T cell repertoires in COVID-19. The wider study: Acute-phase and convalescent COVID-19 samples originated in the United States, Italy and Spain. The analysed material was cDNA or gDNA that came from T cells, B-cell-depleted T cells, or PBMCs.

Across about two dozen US areas, participants ranged in age from roughly 18 to 89 years. Two negative PCRs, clearance, or symptom resolution had been documented for recovered Cohort 3 donors. TCRdb keeps only in-frame clones here, not all; method: immunoSEQ multiplex PCR. Seen here are about 220,000 clones, around 83% observed once, and the top ten hold 5.5% to 7.5%. The sample taken for sequencing was PBMCs or T cells enriched from blood (not recorded which). This TCR was sampled from a woman in her thirties or forties who had recovered from COVID-19.

CDR3 region: CSASESTEAFF. DNA of the CDR3: TGCAGTGCTAGTGAGAGCACTGAAGCTTTCTTT. This chain uses TRBV20-1 with TRBJ1-1; D is undetermined. V was cut by 3 bases and J by 4 bases, with 6 bases left in between. CDR3 size: 11 residues. Germline V gives CDR1 DFQATT, CDR2 SNEGSKA (reference sequence).